Presented here are 3 T cell receptor beta chains from one specimen sequenced in a study of shared clonotypes between healthy human individuals. CD8 cells classed as naive were CD45RO-negative and positively selected for CCR7, excluding terminally differentiated effector memory CD45RA+ cells. Libraries were prepared by immunoSEQ multiplex PCR; TCRdb keeps only in-frame clonotypes and omits some of them. The data hold about 2.1 million clones, with just over 90% observed a single time. Sequenced: naive CD8+ T cells from PBMCs. The receptors derive from a young man in good health. Some clones in this sample may be carry-over from other donors' samples.

The rearrangement links TRBV27 to TRBJ2-3, with D perhaps TRBD1 or TRBD2 (5 bases each). Trimming shortened V by 5 bases and J by 2 bases, and 20 bases separated the two germline ends. Looked up from germline, CDR1 is MNHEY and CDR2 is SMNVEV (reference sequence). The CDR3 consists of 17 residues. DNA of the CDR3: TGTGCCAGCAGTCCGATAGCCCGGGACGGAGACACAGATACGCAGTATTTT. It is translated as CASSPIARDGDTDTQYF.

The CDR3 sequence: CAWRSLGANEQFF. The DNA for the CDR3 is TGTGCCTGGAGGTCCCTGGGTGCCAATGAGCAGTTCTTC. This chain joins TRBV30 and TRBJ2-1; the D is unclear. Germline V lookup: CDR1 GTSNPN, CDR2 SVGIG (reference sequence). V dropped 3 bases and J dropped 6 bases, with 12 bases sitting between them. The CDR3 covers 13 residues. Drawing the rest from reference TRBV30 and TRBJ2-1, the complete variable domain is SQTIHQWPATLVQPVGSPLSLECTVEGTSNPNLYWYRQAAGRGLQLLFYSVGIGQISSEVPQNLSASRPQDRQFILSSKKLLLSDSGFYLCAWRSLGANEQFFGPGTRLTVL.

This chain connects TRBV5-4 to TRBJ2-1; 9 positions match TRBD2. From germline, CDR1 is SGHNT and CDR2 YYREEE (reference sequence). J lost 8 bases, V lost 6 bases, and 12 bases had no gene match. This CDR3 is 15 amino acids long. The CDR3 DNA sequence: TGTGCCAGCACCCCCGGGCTAGCGGGATACGATGAGCAGTTCTTC. Its protein product is CASTPGLAGYDEQFF.